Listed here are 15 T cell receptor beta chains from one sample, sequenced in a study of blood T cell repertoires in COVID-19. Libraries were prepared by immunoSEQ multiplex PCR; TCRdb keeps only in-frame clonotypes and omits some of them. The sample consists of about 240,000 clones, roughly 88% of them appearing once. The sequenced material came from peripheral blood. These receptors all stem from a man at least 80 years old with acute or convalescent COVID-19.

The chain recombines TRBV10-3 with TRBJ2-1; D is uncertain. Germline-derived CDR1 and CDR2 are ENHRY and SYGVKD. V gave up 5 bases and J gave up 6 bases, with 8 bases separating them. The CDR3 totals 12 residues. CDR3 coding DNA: TGTGCCATCAGTTATCACAGCAATGAGCAGTTCTTC. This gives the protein CAISYHSNEQFF.

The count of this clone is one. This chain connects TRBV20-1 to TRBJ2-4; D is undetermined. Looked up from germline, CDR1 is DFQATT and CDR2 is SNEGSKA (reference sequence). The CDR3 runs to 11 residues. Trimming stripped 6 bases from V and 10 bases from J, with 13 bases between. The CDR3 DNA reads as TGCAGTGCCCCGAGAGGCGATATTCAGTACTTC. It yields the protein CSAPRGDIQYF.

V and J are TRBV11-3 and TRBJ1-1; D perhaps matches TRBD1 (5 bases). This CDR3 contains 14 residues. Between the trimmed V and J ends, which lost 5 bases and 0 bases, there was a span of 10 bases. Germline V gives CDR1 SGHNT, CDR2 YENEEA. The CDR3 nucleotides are TGTGCCAGCAGCCCTGGGGCTATGAACACTGAAGCTTTCTTT. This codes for CASSPGAMNTEAFF.

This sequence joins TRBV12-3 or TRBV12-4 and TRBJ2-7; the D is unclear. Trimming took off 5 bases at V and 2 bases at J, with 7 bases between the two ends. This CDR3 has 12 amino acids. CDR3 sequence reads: CASSLLPYEQYF. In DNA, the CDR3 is TGTGCCAGCAGTCTCCTCCCCTACGAGCAGTACTTC.

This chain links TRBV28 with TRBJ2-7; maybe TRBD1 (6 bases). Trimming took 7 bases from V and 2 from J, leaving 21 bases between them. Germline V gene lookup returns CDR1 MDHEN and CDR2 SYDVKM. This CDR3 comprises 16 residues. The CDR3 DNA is TGTGCCAGCACCTCCTTATGGGGGCGCGGTGCCTACGAGCAGTACTTC. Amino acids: CASTSLWGRGAYEQYF. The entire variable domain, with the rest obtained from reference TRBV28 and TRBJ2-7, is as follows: DVKVTQSSRYLVKRTGEKVFLECVQDMDHENMFWYRQDPGLGLRLIYFSYDVKMKEKGDIPEGYSVSREKKERFSLILESASTNQTSMYLCASTSLWGRGAYEQYFGPGTRLTVT.

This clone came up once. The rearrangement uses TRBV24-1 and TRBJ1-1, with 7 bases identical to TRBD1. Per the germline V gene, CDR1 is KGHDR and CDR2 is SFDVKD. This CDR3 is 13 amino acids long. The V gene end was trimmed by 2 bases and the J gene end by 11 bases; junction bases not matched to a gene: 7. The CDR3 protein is CATSDSSQGKAFF. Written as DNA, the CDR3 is TGTGCCACCAGTGATTCCTCACAGGGGAAGGCTTTCTTT.

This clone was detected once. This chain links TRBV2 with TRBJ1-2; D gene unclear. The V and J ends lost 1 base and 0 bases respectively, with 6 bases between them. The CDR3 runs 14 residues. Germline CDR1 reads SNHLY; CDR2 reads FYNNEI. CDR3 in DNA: TGTGCCAGCAGTGAAGTGTCAACTAACTATGGCTACACCTTC. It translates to CASSEVSTNYGYTF.

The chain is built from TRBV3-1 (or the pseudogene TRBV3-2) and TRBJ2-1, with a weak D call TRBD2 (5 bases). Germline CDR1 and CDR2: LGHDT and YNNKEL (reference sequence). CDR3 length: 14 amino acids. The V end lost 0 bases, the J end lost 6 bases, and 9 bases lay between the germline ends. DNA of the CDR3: TGTGCCAGCAGCCAAGAAGCTAGCTCCAATGAGCAGTTCTTC. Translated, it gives CASSQEASSNEQFF.

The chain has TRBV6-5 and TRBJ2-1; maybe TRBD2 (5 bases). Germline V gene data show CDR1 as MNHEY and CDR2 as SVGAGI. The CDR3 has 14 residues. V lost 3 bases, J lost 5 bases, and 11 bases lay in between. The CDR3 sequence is CASSYRRVNNEQFF. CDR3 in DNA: TGTGCCAGCAGTTATAGGCGGGTCAACAATGAGCAGTTCTTC.

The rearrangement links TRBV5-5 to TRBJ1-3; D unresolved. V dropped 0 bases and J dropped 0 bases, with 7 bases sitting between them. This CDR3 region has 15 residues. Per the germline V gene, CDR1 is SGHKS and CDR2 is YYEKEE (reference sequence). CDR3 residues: CASSLVRDSGNTIYF. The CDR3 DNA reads TGTGCCAGCAGCTTGGTTCGGGACTCTGGAAACACCATATATTTT. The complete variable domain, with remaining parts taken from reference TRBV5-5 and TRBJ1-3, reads DAGVTQSPTHLIKTRGQQVTLRCSPISGHKSVSWYQQVLGQGPQFIFQYYEKEERGRGNFPDRFSARQFPNYSSELNVNALLLGDSALYLCASSLVRDSGNTIYFGEGSWLTVV.

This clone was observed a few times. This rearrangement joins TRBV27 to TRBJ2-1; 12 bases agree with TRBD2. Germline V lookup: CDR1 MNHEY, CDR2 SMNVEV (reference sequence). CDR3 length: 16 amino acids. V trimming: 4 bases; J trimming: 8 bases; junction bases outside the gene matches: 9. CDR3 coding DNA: TGTGCCAGCAGTTCCGCTCCGACTAGCGGGAGAGATGAGCAGTTCTTC. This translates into CASSSAPTSGRDEQFF.

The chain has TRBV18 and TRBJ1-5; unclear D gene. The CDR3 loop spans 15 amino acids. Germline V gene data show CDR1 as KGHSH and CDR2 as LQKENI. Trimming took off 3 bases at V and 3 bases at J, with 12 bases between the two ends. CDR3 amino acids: CASSPGPRSNQPQHF. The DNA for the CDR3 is TGTGCCAGCTCACCGGGCCCTCGCTCCAATCAGCCCCAGCATTTT.

The CDR3, as DNA: TGCGCCAGCAGCTCCGGACAGGGGGGACGTGGCTACACCTTC. Translated: CASSSGQGGRGYTF. The chain joins TRBV5-1 to TRBJ1-2; 10 bases line up with TRBD1. Germline V CDR1 and CDR2: SGHRS, YFSETQ. Trimming cost V 3 bases and J 7 bases; bases outside gene matches: 6. CDR3 length: 14 amino acids.

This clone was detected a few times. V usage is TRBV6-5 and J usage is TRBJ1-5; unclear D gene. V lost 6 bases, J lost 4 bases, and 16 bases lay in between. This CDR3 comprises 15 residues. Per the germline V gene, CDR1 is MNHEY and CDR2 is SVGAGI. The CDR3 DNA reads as TGTGCCAGCAGCAAATTCCGGGATCTTAATCAGCCCCAGCATTTT. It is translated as CASSKFRDLNQPQHF.

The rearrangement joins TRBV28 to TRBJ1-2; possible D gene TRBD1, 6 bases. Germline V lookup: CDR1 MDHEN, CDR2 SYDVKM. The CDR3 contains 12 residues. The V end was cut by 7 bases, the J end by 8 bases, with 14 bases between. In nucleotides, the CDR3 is TGTGCCAGCAATCTCGCAAGGGGGGGCTACACCTTC. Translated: CASNLARGGYTF.